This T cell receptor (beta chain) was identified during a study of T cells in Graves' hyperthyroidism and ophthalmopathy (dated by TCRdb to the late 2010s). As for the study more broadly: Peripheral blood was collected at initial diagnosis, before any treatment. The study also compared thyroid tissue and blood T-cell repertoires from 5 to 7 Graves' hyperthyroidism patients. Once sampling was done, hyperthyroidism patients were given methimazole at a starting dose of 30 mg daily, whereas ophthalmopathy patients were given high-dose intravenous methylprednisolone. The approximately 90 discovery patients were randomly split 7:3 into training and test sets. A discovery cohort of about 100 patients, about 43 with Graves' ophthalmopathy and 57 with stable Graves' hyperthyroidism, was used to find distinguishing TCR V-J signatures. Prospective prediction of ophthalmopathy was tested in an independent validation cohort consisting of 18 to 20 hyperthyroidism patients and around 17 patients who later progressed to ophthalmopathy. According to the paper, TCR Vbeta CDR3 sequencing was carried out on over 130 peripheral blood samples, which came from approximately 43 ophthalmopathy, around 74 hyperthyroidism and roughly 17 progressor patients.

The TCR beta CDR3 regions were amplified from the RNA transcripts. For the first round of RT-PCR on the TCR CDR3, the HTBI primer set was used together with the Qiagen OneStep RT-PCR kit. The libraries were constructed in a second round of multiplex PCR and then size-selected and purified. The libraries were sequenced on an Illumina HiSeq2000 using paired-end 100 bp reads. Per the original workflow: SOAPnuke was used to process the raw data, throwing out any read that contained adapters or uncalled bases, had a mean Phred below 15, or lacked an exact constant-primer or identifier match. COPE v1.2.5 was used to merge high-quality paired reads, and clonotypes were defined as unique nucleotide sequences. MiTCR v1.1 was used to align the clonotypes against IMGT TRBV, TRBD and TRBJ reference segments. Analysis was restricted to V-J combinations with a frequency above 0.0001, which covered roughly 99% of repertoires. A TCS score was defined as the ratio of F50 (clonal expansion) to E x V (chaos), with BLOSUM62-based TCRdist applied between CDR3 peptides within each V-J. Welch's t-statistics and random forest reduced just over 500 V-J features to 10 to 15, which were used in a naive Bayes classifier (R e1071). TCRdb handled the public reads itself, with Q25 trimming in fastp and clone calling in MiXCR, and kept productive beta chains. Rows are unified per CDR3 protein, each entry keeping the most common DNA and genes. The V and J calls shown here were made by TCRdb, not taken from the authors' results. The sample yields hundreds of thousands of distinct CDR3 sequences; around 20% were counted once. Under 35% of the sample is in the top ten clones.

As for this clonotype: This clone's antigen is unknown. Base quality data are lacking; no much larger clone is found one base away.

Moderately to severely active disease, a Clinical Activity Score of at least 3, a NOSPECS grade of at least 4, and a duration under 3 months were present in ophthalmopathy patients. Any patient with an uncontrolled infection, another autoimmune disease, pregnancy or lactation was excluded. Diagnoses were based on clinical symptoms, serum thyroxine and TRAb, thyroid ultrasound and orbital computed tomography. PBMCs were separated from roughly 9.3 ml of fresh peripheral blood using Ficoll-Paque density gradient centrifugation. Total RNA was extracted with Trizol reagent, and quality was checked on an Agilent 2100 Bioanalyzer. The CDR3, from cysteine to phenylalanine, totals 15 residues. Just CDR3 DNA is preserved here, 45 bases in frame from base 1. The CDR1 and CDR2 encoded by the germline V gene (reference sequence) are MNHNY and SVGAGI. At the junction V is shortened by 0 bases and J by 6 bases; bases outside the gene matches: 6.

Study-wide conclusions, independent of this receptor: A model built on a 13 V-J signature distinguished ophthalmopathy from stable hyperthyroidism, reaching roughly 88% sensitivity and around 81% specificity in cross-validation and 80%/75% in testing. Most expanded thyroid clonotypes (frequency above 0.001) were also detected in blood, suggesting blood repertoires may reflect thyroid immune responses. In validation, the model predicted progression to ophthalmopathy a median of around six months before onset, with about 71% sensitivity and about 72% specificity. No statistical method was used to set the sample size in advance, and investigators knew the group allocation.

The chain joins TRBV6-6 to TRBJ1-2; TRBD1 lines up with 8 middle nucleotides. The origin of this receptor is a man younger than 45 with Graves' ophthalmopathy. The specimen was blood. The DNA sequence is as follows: TGTGCCAGCAGTTACTCGAGGCAGGGGGCGCATGGCTACACCTTC. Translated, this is CASSYSRQGAHGYTF.